This T cell receptor (beta chain) was recorded in a study of T-cell reconstitution after alpha-beta-depleted transplantation in children. Overall study findings and caveats: Fresh T-cell production supplied most of the T-cell counts and diversity seen one year after transplant. By about two months after transplant, alpha-beta T cells reportedly arose from several hundred graft clones that had expanded.

The table lists this clonotype with many counts. Its antigen remains unknown. TCRbeta library preparation incorporated unique molecular identifiers. TCRdb passed the PCR reads through MiXCR, listing each CDR3 protein once. Of some 150,000 distinct CDR3 sequences listed, more than 8% are singletons. CDR1 is LGHDT and CDR2 is YNNKEL in the germline V gene (reference sequence). There are 16 residues in the CDR3. Germline trimming cut 3 bases from V and 4 bases from J; bases unmatched to any gene: 7. The clonotype comes from a female patient aged 2-10 years who had a stem cell transplant for congenital amegakaryocytic thrombocytopenia, so the T cells may come from the graft donor. The sample here was PBMCs, mostly from graft donor cells, taken 180 days after TCRalphabeta/CD19-depleted stem cell transplant. The rearrangement joins TRBV3-1 to TRBJ2-1; 9 positions agree with TRBD2. CDR3 coding DNA: TGTGCCAGCAGCCATCCTTCTAGCGGGAAGTACAATGAGCAGTTCTTC. This codes for CASSHPSSGKYNEQFF.